The entry that follows covers one T cell receptor beta chain sequence. The antigen remains unidentified. The data were obtained in a study of T cell responses to AZD1222 COVID-19 vaccine. General study results and limits: Researchers took repertoire samples only after the peak T cell response had come. Two AZD1222 doses significantly raised spike-specific TCR breadth and depth over controls.

Sequenced by immunoSEQ multiplex PCR; TCRdb stores in-frame clones only, minus some. The table includes some 66,000 clones, approximately 84% detected once. The source material was peripheral blood, sampled on day 0 of AZD1222 vaccination. The origin of this receptor is an adult in good health.

The CDR3 loop is CASSSSRQQNTEAFF. As DNA, the CDR3 is TGTGCCAGCAGCTCCTCTCGACAGCAGAACACTGAAGCTTTCTTT. The chain recombines TRBV5-5 with TRBJ1-1; weak D call: TRBD1 (5 bases). The germline CDR1 and CDR2 sequences are SGHKS and YYEKEE (reference sequence). CDR3 length: 15 residues. V was clipped by 3 bases and J by 1 base, with 13 bases between them.